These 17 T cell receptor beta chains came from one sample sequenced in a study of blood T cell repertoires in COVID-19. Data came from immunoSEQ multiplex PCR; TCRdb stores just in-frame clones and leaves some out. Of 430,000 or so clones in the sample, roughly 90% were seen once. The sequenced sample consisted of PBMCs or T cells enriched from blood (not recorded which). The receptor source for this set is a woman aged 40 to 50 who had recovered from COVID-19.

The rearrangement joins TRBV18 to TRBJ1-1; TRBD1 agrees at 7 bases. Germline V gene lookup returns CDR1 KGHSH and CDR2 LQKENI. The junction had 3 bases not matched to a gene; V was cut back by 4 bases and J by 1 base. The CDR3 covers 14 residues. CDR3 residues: CASSLGTANTEAFF. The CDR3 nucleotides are TGTGCCAGCTCACTGGGGACAGCGAACACTGAAGCTTTCTTT.

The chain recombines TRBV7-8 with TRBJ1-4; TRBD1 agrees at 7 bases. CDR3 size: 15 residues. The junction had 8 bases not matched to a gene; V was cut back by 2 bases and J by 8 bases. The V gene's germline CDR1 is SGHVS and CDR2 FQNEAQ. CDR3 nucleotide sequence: TGTGCCAGCAGCTTACGCGACAGGGTAGGGGAAAAACTGTTTTTT. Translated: CASSLRDRVGEKLFF. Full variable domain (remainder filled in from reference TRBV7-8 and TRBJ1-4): GAGVSQSPRYKVAKRGQDVALRCDPISGHVSLFWYQQALGQGPEFLTYFQNEAQLDKSGLPSDRFFAERPEGSVSTLKIQRTQQEDSAVYLCASSLRDRVGEKLFFGSGTQLSVL.

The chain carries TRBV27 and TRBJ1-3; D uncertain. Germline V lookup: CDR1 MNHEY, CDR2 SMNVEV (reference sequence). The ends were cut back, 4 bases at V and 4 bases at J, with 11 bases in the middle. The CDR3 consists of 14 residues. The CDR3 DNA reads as TGTGCCAGCAGTTCAAATGGGCCCGGAAACACCATATATTTT. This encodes CASSSNGPGNTIYF.

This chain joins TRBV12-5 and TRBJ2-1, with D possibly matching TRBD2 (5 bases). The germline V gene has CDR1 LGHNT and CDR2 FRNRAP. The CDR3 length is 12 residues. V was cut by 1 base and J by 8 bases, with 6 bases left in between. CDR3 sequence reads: CASGLGSDEQFF. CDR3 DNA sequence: TGTGCTAGTGGTTTGGGTAGCGATGAGCAGTTCTTC.

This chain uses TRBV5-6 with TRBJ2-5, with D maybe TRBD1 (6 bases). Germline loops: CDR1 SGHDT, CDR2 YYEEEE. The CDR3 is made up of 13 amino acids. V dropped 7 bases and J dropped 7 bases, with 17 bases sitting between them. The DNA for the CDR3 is TGTGCCAGCTTCGGGGCAGGGGTAGGGACCCAGTACTTC. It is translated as CASFGAGVGTQYF.

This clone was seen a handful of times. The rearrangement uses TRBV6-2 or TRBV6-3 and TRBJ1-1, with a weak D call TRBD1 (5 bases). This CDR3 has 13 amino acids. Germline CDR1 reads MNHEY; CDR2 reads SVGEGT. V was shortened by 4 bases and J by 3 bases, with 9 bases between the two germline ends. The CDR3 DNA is TGTGCCAGCAGTTGGGGCAGGGACACTGAAGCTTTCTTT. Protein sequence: CASSWGRDTEAFF.

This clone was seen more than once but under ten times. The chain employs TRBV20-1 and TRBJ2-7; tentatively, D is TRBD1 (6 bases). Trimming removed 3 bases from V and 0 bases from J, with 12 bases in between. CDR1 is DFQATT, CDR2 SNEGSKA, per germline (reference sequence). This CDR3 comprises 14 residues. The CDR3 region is CSASRTAASYEQYF. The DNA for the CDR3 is TGCAGTGCTAGTAGGACAGCCGCCTCCTACGAGCAGTACTTC.

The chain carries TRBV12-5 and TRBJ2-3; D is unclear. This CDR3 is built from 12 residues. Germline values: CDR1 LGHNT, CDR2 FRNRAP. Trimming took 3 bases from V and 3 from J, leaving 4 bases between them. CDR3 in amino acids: CASGFSTDTQYF. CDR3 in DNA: TGTGCTAGTGGTTTTTCAACAGATACGCAGTATTTT.

The CDR3 sequence is CAISEVRDEQYF. In nucleotides, the CDR3 is TGTGCCATCAGTGAGGTCAGGGACGAGCAGTACTTC. This chain joins TRBV10-3 and TRBJ2-7, with TRBD1 as a possible D gene (5 bases). The CDR3 spans 12 residues. V was trimmed by 2 bases and J by 5 bases, leaving 7 bases between them. Germline values: CDR1 ENHRY, CDR2 SYGVKD.

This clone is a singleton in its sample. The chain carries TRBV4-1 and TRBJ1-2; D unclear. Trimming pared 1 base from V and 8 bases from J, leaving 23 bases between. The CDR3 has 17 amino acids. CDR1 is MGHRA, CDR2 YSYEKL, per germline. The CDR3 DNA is TGCGCCAGCAGCCAAGGGCCATTCAGAGGCACGGAATTGGGCTACACCTTC. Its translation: CASSQGPFRGTELGYTF.

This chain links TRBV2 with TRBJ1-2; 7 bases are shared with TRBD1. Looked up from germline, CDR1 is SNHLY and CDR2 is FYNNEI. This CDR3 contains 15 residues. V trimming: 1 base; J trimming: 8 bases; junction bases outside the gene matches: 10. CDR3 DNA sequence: TGTGCCAGCAGTGAAGGTATTCGAGGGGGCAAGGGCTACACCTTC. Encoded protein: CASSEGIRGGKGYTF. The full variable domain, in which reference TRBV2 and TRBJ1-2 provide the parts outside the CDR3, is EPEVTQTPSHQVTQMGQEVILRCVPISNHLYFYWYRQILGQKVEFLVSFYNNEISEKSEIFDDQFSVERPDGSNFTLKIRSTKLEDSAMYFCASSEGIRGGKGYTFGSGTRLTVV.

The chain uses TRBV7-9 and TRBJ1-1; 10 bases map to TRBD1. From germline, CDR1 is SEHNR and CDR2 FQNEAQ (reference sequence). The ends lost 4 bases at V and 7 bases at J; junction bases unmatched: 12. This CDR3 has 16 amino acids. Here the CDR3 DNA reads TGTGCCAGCAGCTCCCTCCCCGACAGGGGGCATGGTGAAGCTTTCTTT. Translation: CASSSLPDRGHGEAFF.

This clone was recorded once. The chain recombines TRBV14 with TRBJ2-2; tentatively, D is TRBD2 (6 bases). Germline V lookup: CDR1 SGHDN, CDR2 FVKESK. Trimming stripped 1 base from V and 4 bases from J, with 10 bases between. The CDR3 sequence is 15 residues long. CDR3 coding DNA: TGTGCCAGCAGCCAAGTTAGCGGAGCCACCGGGGAGCTGTTTTTT. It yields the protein CASSQVSGATGELFF.

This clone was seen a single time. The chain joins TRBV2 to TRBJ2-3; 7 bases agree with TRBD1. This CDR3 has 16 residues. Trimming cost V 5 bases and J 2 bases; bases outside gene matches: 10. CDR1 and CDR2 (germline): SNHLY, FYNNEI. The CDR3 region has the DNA TGTGCCAGCAGTCTGAGGGGGCGCGAGTCCACAGATACGCAGTATTTT. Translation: CASSLRGRESTDTQYF.

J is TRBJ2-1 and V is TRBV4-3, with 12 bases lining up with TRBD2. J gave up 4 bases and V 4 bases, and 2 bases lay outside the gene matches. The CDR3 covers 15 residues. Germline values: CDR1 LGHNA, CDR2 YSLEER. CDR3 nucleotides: TGCGCCAGCAGCCGGGGGACTAGCGGGTACAATGAGCAGTTCTTC. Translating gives CASSRGTSGYNEQFF.

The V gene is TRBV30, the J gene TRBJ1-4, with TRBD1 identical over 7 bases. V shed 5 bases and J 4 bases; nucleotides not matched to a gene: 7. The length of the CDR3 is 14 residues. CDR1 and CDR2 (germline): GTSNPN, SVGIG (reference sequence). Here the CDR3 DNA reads TGTGCCTGGGGACAGGCCTTACTTAATGAAAAACTGTTTTTT. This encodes CAWGQALLNEKLFF.

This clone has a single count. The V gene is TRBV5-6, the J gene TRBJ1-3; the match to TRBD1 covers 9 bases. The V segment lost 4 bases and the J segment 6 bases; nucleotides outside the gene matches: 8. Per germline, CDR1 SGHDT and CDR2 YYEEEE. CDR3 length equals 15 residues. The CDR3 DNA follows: TGTGCCAGCAGCCTAATGACAGGGGGGGCAAACACCATATATTTT. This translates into CASSLMTGGANTIYF.